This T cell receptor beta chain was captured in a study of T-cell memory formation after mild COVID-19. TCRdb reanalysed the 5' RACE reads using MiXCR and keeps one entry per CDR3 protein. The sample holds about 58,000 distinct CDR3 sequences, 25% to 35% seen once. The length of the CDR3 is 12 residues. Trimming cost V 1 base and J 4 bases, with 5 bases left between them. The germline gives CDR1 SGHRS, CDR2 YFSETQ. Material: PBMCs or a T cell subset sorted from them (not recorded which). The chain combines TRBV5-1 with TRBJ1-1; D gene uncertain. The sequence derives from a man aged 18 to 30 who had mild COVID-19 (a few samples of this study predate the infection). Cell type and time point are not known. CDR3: CASSLLGTEAFF. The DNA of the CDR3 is TGCGCCAGCAGCTTGTTAGGCACTGAAGCTTTCTTT.